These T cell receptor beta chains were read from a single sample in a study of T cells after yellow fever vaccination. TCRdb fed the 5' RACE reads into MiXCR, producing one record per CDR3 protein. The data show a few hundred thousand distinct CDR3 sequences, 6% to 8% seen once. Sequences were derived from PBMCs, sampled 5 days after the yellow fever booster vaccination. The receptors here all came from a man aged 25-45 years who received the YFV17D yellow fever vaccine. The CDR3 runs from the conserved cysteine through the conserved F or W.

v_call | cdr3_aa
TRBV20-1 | CSAPVAQGRYFGELFF
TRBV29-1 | CSVAGAGELFF
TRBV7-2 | CASSLVIATDTQYF
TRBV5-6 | CASSSTGTSRTDTQYF
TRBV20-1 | CSASSRRETRNEQYF
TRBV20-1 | CSASAKGGRTSSSYNEQFF
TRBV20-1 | CSARAASRASTDTQYF
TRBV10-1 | CASSERDRAYNEQFF
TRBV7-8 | CASIEQGVGANVLTF
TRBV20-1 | CSARGGSARQPQHF
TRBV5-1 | CASSLEQGRAFF
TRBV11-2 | CASSEGTGSTEAFF
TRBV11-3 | CASSLEQTGELFF
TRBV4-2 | CASSQDLGAGGREQFF
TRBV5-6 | CASSRRPGTGPIYEQYF
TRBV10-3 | CAISETEAKNIQYF
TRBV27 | CASSLNPGRQGEQFF
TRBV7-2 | CASSIVGPTYEQYF
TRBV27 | CASSLYRDRGSHEQYF
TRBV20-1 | CSASRDYNEQFF
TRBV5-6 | CASRFFTTGGSSYEQYF
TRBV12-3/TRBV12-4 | CASSNRQGASGNQPQHF
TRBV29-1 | CSSSRGPETQYF
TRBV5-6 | CASSLASSREQFF
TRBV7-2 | CASSTEVGFGETQYF
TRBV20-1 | CSARGHTGPYEQYF
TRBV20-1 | CSARDSGDSYFPYF
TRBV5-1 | CASSPTGYRRETQYF
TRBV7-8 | CASSIGLAEGGRAKNIQYF
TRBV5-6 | CASSGGWTREQYF
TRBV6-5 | CASSYGSLSYEQYF
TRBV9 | CASSVGNTGELFF
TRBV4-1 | CASSQVAAQLSDTQYF
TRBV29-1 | CSAAGTANEKLFF
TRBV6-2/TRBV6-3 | CASSYSRRAGENGSEQFF
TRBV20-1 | CSPVRLAGSSIRFF
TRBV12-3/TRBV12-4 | CASNLTPGELFF
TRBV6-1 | CASRPWRAKYYEQYF
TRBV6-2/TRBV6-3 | CASSSTEEQFF
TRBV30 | CAWSVTGSNQPQHF
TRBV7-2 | CASSLASGRTGELFF
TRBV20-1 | CSARDAGQITGELFF
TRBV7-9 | CASPEGTDTQYF
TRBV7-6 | CASSLTSGGIYNEQFF
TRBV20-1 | CSAPSGEGTDTQYF
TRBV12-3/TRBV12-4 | CASSARGGTGELFF
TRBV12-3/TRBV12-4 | CASTQTEKLFF
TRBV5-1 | CASSWTSGNIEQYF
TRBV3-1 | CASSHLDGREVYNEQFF
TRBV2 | CALSSRRLAGGLTGELFF
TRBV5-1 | CASSFVIVPGSTDTQYF